The 16 T cell receptor beta chains reported below all come from one sample, sequenced in a study of blood T cell repertoires in COVID-19. Sequencing was performed with immunoSEQ multiplex PCR; in TCRdb, only in-frame clones are kept and a portion is missing. There are about 210,000 clones in the sample; about 91% occur only once, and around 1.2% lies in the top ten. Input material: peripheral blood. The source of these receptors is a man aged 25 to 45 with acute or convalescent COVID-19.

V gene TRBV9 combines with J gene TRBJ2-1; weak D call: TRBD2 (5 bases). V lost 0 bases, J lost 0 bases, and 10 bases lay in between. The CDR3 has 16 amino acids. Germline V gene sequence: CDR1 SGDLS, CDR2 YYNGEE. CDR3 DNA sequence: TGTGCCAGCAGCGTAGGTATGGGGAGCTCCTACAATGAGCAGTTCTTC. This sequence encodes CASSVGMGSSYNEQFF.

The chain recombines TRBV18 with TRBJ2-3, with 8 bases identical to TRBD2. The CDR3 consists of 15 residues. J gave up 7 bases and V 0 bases, and 6 bases lay outside the gene matches. The germline gives CDR1 KGHSH, CDR2 LQKENI. CDR3 residues: CASSPPYRGGNTQYF. The CDR3 coding sequence is TGTGCCAGCTCACCACCCTATCGGGGGGGCAATACGCAGTATTTT. The full variable domain, completed using reference TRBV18 and TRBJ2-3, is NAGVMQNPRHLVRRRGQEARLRCSPMKGHSHVYWYRQLPEEGLKFMVYLQKENIIDESGMPKERFSAEFPKEGPSILRIQQVVRGDSAAYFCASSPPYRGGNTQYFGPGTRLTVL.

This chain links TRBV9 with TRBJ1-4; D is possibly TRBD1 (5 bases). There are 15 residues in the CDR3. The V end was cut by 3 bases, the J end by 0 bases, with 9 bases between. Germline lookup yields CDR1 SGDLS and CDR2 YYNGEE. CDR3 nucleotides: TGTGCCAGCAGCGGGCAGGGCCCAACTAATGAAAAACTGTTTTTT. Translating gives CASSGQGPTNEKLFF.

V and J are TRBV10-3 and TRBJ1-1; 8 bases line up with TRBD1. The CDR3 sequence is 14 residues long. CDR1 ENHRY and CDR2 SYGVKD come from the germline V gene. V lost 10 bases, J lost 1 base, and 8 bases stayed unmatched. CDR3 sequence reads: CARIGQGTNTEAFF. CDR3 nucleotides: TGTGCCAGAATAGGACAGGGCACGAACACTGAAGCTTTCTTT.

The CDR3 loop reads CASSPTDRVGGYTF. For the CDR3, the DNA is TGCGCCAGCAGCCCCACGGACAGGGTGGGTGGCTACACCTTC. V and J are TRBV5-1 and TRBJ1-2, with TRBD1 matching over 8 bases. Germline lookup yields CDR1 SGHRS and CDR2 YFSETQ. CDR3 length: 14 residues. V trimming: 4 bases; J trimming: 7 bases; junction bases outside the gene matches: 9.

The chain employs TRBV25-1 and TRBJ1-6; the match to TRBD1 covers 7 bases. The CDR3 covers 15 residues. Germline CDR1 is MGHDK and CDR2 is SYGVNS. The J segment lost 0 bases and the V segment lost 5 bases, leaving 1 base of the junction unmatched. The CDR3 region is CASSSGGSYNSPLHF. The DNA of the CDR3 is TGTGCCAGCAGTTCAGGGGGCTCCTATAATTCACCCCTCCACTTT.

The chain is built from TRBV5-1 and TRBJ2-7; 7 bases map to TRBD1. V lost 4 bases and J lost 0; bases outside the gene matches: 7. CDR1 is SGHRS and CDR2 is YFSETQ in the germline V gene. This CDR3 is 15 amino acids long. DNA for the CDR3: TGCGCCAGCAGCCAAAGGGACAGTAGCTCCTACGAGCAGTACTTC. Its translation is CASSQRDSSSYEQYF.

V is TRBV30 and J is TRBJ1-5; a possible D gene is TRBD1 (5 bases). The CDR3 runs to 17 residues. The germline V and J ends were trimmed by 4 bases and 2 bases, with 21 bases remaining between them. Looked up from germline, CDR1 is GTSNPN and CDR2 is SVGIG (reference sequence). CDR3 nucleotides: TGTGCCTGGACCCCTCCCGGTGGGCAGGGCCGCAATCAGCCCCAGCATTTT. Its protein product is CAWTPPGGQGRNQPQHF.

The chain employs TRBV28 and TRBJ2-1; the match to TRBD2 covers 7 bases. CDR1 MDHEN and CDR2 SYDVKM come from the germline V gene. V gave up 7 bases and J gave up 2 bases; unmatched junction bases: 5. CDR3 length: 14 residues. CDR3 coding DNA: TGTGCCAGCATCCTCAGCGGGACCTACAATGAGCAGTTCTTC. Protein sequence: CASILSGTYNEQFF.

CDR3 in DNA: TGTGCCAGCAGCCCCGCGACCGGACTAGCCGACGAGCAGTACTTC. This gives the protein CASSPATGLADEQYF. V is TRBV3-1 (or the pseudogene TRBV3-2) and J is TRBJ2-7; TRBD2 agrees at 8 bases. J gave up 5 bases and V 4 bases, and 10 bases lay outside the gene matches. Germline V gene data show CDR1 as LGHDT and CDR2 as YNNKEL (reference sequence). CDR3 length equals 15 residues.

This rearrangement joins TRBV5-1 to TRBJ2-1; TRBD2 matches at 15 bases. CDR1 is SGHRS and CDR2 is YFSETQ in the germline V gene. The CDR3 has 18 amino acids. The ends lost 3 bases at V and 2 bases at J; junction bases unmatched: 6. The CDR3 reads CASSSPGLAGGAYNEQFF. In DNA, the CDR3 is TGCGCCAGCAGCTCCCCCGGACTAGCGGGGGGGGCCTACAATGAGCAGTTCTTC.

This clone was counted a few times. This chain uses TRBV30 with TRBJ1-2; 10 bases agree with TRBD1. The V gene end was trimmed by 3 bases and the J gene end by 7 bases; junction bases not matched to a gene: 2. The CDR3 length is 12 residues. Germline V gene lookup returns CDR1 GTSNPN and CDR2 SVGIG (reference sequence). In DNA, the CDR3 is TGTGCCTGGAGGGGGACAGGGGTTGGCTACACCTTC. This codes for CAWRGTGVGYTF.

In its sample, this clone was seen a few times. V and J are TRBV6-5 and TRBJ2-1; TRBD2 is a possible D gene (5 bases). Per germline, CDR1 MNHEY and CDR2 SVGAGI. V was shortened by 7 bases and J by 4 bases, with 14 bases between the two germline ends. This CDR3 has 14 amino acids. The CDR3 here is CASKAGQSYNEQFF. The CDR3 bases are TGTGCCAGCAAGGCGGGCCAGAGTTACAATGAGCAGTTCTTC.

J is TRBJ1-6 and V is TRBV3-1 (or the pseudogene TRBV3-2); no clear D. The germline gives CDR1 LGHDT, CDR2 YNNKEL (reference sequence). V dropped 6 bases and J dropped 9 bases, with 9 bases sitting between them. The CDR3 sequence is 12 residues long. CDR3 nucleotides: TGTGCCAGCAGTGAGCTAGGTTCACCCCTCCACTTT. Protein sequence: CASSELGSPLHF.

This clone has ten or more counts. The chain is built from TRBV18 and TRBJ1-1; the D is unclear. Per the germline V gene, CDR1 is KGHSH and CDR2 is LQKENI. The V end was cut by 1 base, the J end by 1 base, with 7 bases between. The CDR3 extends over 14 amino acids. CDR3 protein: CASSPLPRNTEAFF. The CDR3 DNA reads as TGTGCCAGCTCACCACTACCGAGGAACACTGAAGCTTTCTTT.

This sequence joins TRBV18 and TRBJ2-2; D is perhaps TRBD2 (6 bases). CDR1 and CDR2 from the germline V gene are KGHSH and LQKENI. This CDR3 region has 14 residues. The germline V and J ends were trimmed by 3 bases and 6 bases, with 11 bases remaining between them. The CDR3 here is CASSPSGDSGELFF. CDR3 in DNA: TGTGCCAGCTCACCCTCGGGGGACTCCGGGGAGCTGTTTTTT.